This TCR beta chain was captured in a study of T cell responses to AZD1222 COVID-19 vaccine. In regard to this clone: Its antigen is still unknown.

Overall study results and limits: Repertoire samples came only from after the peak T cell response. Epitopes outside B.1.351 and B.1.1.7 mutated regions reportedly drew nearly half of spike TCRs.

The protocol was immunoSEQ multiplex PCR, while the TCRdb copy is restricted to in-frame clones and leaves out a portion. The sample shows roughly 78,000 clones, 80% to 85% of them seen only once. CDR3 length equals 13 residues. V was trimmed by 1 base and J by 0 bases, leaving 3 bases between them. The source of this sequence is an adult in good health. The chain has TRBV12-3 or TRBV12-4 and TRBJ1-1; D ambiguous. The sample here was peripheral blood, taken on day 0 of AZD1222 vaccination. CDR3 DNA sequence: TGTGCCAGCAGTTTAGTCATGAACACTGAAGCTTTCTTT. Residues: CASSLVMNTEAFF.